These 5 T cell receptor beta chains originate from one sample sequenced in a study of identical twins. TCRdb passed the 5' RACE reads through MiXCR, listing each CDR3 protein once. This sample has hundreds of thousands of distinct CDR3 sequences, with 9% to 15% found just once. These records were also assigned to another study, of yellow fever vaccine responses in identical twins.

Sample: PBMCs. The receptors shown here come from a woman aged 18-29 years in good health.

The rearrangement links TRBV12-3 or TRBV12-4 to TRBJ1-5; D is unclear. The V gene lost 7 bases and the J gene lost 2 bases, with 12 bases spanning the gap. The CDR3 is made up of 14 amino acids. The CDR3 DNA sequence: TGTGCCAGCATGAGGGAGTGGGGCAATCAGCCCCAGCATTTT. Translation: CASMREWGNQPQHF.

This clonotype was observed a handful of times. The gene calls are TRBV28 and TRBJ1-4, with D perhaps TRBD1 (6 bases). Germline values: CDR1 MDHEN, CDR2 SYDVKM. The CDR3 is made up of 15 amino acids. V was pared by 6 bases and J by 3 bases, with 14 bases between. In DNA form, the CDR3 reads TGTGCCAGCAGGCCCCAGGGGCCAGCTAATGAAAAACTGTTTTTT. This sequence encodes CASRPQGPANEKLFF.

This clonotype was seen a handful of times. This rearrangement joins TRBV28 to TRBJ1-2; D is unresolved. V was cut by 5 bases and J by 8 bases, with 9 bases left in between. The CDR3 is 11 amino acids. Germline CDR1 is MDHEN and CDR2 is SYDVKM. The CDR3 here is CASSPSWGYTF. In DNA form, the CDR3 reads TGTGCCAGCAGTCCCTCTTGGGGCTACACCTTC.

The sample holds a few counts of this clonotype. The rearrangement joins TRBV5-1 to TRBJ2-2, with D possibly TRBD1 on 5 matching bases. Per germline, CDR1 SGHRS and CDR2 YFSETQ. V lost 1 base to trimming and J lost 5 bases, with 12 bases between them. The CDR3 has 15 residues. The DNA of the CDR3 is TGCGCCAGCAGCTTGTCAACCCCAGGGACCGGGGAGCTGTTTTTT. As protein: CASSLSTPGTGELFF.

This clonotype turned up a few times. A much larger clone sits a single nucleotide away, making a read error possible. The chain links TRBV6-1 to TRBJ2-3; maybe TRBD1 (6 bases). Germline V gives CDR1 MNHNS, CDR2 SASEGT. This CDR3 spans 14 amino acids. Trimming took off 4 bases at V and 1 base at J, with 9 bases between the two ends. CDR3 loop: CASSGAGGTDTQYF. The CDR3 nucleotides read TGTGCCAGCAGTGGGGCAGGGGGCACAGATACGCAGTATTTT.